The present T cell receptor (beta chain) was sequenced within a study of identical twins. In every case, the donor was a healthy Caucasian. Trimming stripped 3 bases from V and 10 bases from J, with 19 bases between. The CDR3 has 14 residues. Germline CDR1 is DFQATT and CDR2 is SNEGSKA (reference sequence). TCRdb reprocessed the 5' RACE reads with MiXCR, giving one entry per CDR3 protein. Altogether about 570,000 distinct CDR3 sequences are present, 9.6% being singletons, with the ten largest covering roughly 3.2%. These records were also assigned to another study, of yellow fever vaccine responses in identical twins. Turning to that study: Vaccine T cell responses of twins reportedly seemed partly convergent and partly personalized.

This sequence was found in a woman younger than 35 in good health. Input material: PBMCs. J is TRBJ2-1 and V is TRBV20-1; D perhaps matches TRBD2 (6 bases). DNA for the CDR3: TGCAGTGCTAGTGTCGTGCCGGGAGCAGGGGAGCAGTTCTTC. Translated: CSASVVPGAGEQFF.